These T cell receptor beta chains were read from a single sample in a study of OX40 agonist ivuxolimab in advanced cancers. Assay: immunoSEQ multiplex PCR; the TCRdb copy retains only in-frame clones and omits some. The sample yields 20,000 to 25,000 clones, about nine tenths seen once. This sample comprised CD4+ or CD8+ T cells sorted from blood, obtained in a trial of the OX40 agonist ivuxolimab. Every receptor here comes from an adult with an advanced solid tumor such as melanoma, head and neck, liver or kidney cancer. Each CDR3 is given with its conserved first and last residue. The order of the fields is J gene, clone size, V gene, CDR3 length, D gene, CDR3 protein, CDR3 DNA. The D gene is left open where the match is weak. Clone size appears in some rows only: once, few, many, or a class for an expanded clone.

J gene: TRBJ1-6; clone size: once; V gene: TRBV7-6; CDR3 length: 16; D gene: TRBD1; CDR3 protein: CASSLSLDRGNSPLHF; CDR3 DNA: TGTGCCAGCAGCTTAAGTCTAGACAGGGGGAATTCACCCCTCCACTTT
J gene: TRBJ2-7; clone size: .; V gene: TRBV7-9; CDR3 length: 14; D gene: TRBD2; CDR3 protein: CASSPWTSPHEQYF; CDR3 DNA: TGTGCCAGCAGCCCTTGGACTAGTCCCCACGAGCAGTACTTC
J gene: TRBJ1-4; clone size: .; V gene: TRBV6-5; CDR3 length: 14; D gene: .; CDR3 protein: CASSYTGANEKLFF; CDR3 DNA: TGTGCCAGCAGTTATACTGGAGCTAATGAAAAACTGTTTTTT
J gene: TRBJ1-1; clone size: .; V gene: TRBV7-9; CDR3 length: 13; D gene: .; CDR3 protein: CASSHGSGIEAFF; CDR3 DNA: TGTGCCAGCAGCCACGGGTCCGGGATTGAAGCTTTCTTT
J gene: TRBJ1-5; clone size: .; V gene: TRBV27; CDR3 length: 14; D gene: .; CDR3 protein: CASSLRAGNQPQHF; CDR3 DNA: TGTGCCAGCAGTTTACGGGCTGGCAATCAGCCCCAGCATTTT
J gene: TRBJ1-5; clone size: .; V gene: TRBV27; CDR3 length: 15; D gene: .; CDR3 protein: CASSLGRGGNQPQHF; CDR3 DNA: TGTGCCAGCAGTTTAGGGCGGGGAGGTAATCAGCCCCAGCATTTT
J gene: TRBJ2-1; clone size: .; V gene: TRBV30; CDR3 length: 14; D gene: TRBD2; CDR3 protein: CAWTWTSSYNEQFF; CDR3 DNA: TGTGCCTGGACTTGGACTAGCTCCTACAATGAGCAGTTCTTC
J gene: TRBJ2-1; clone size: .; V gene: TRBV30; CDR3 length: 17; D gene: .; CDR3 protein: CAWKSQGPSSSYNEQFF; CDR3 DNA: TGTGCCTGGAAGTCGCAGGGTCCAAGTAGCTCCTACAATGAGCAGTTCTTC
J gene: TRBJ1-6; clone size: .; V gene: TRBV6-6; CDR3 length: 14; D gene: .; CDR3 protein: CASSYGAGESPLHF; CDR3 DNA: TGTGCCAGCAGTTACGGGGCAGGGGAATCACCCCTCCACTTT
J gene: TRBJ1-5; clone size: .; V gene: TRBV6-5; CDR3 length: 13; D gene: .; CDR3 protein: CASSQGDNQPQHF; CDR3 DNA: TGTGCCAGCAGCCAGGGAGATAATCAGCCCCAGCATTTT
J gene: TRBJ2-7; clone size: .; V gene: TRBV7-9; CDR3 length: 12; D gene: .; CDR3 protein: CASSPGPYEQYF; CDR3 DNA: TGTGCCAGCAGCCCCGGGCCCTACGAGCAGTACTTC
J gene: TRBJ1-1; clone size: .; V gene: TRBV4-1; CDR3 length: 16; D gene: TRBD1; CDR3 protein: CASSQEGGAINTEAFF; CDR3 DNA: TGCGCCAGCAGCCAAGAAGGGGGCGCCATCAACACTGAAGCTTTCTTT
J gene: TRBJ2-7; clone size: few; V gene: TRBV9; CDR3 length: 14; D gene: .; CDR3 protein: CASSDGGSSYEQYF; CDR3 DNA: TGTGCCAGCAGCGACGGAGGATCCTCCTACGAGCAGTACTTC
J gene: TRBJ2-4; clone size: .; V gene: TRBV11-2; CDR3 length: 15; D gene: TRBD2; CDR3 protein: CASSLAGGPMNIQYF; CDR3 DNA: TGTGCCAGCAGCTTAGCGGGAGGGCCGATGAACATTCAGTACTTC
J gene: TRBJ2-7; clone size: few; V gene: TRBV14; CDR3 length: 15; D gene: TRBD1; CDR3 protein: CASSHPPGQTYEQYF; CDR3 DNA: TGTGCCAGCAGCCACCCTCCGGGACAGACCTACGAGCAGTACTTC
J gene: TRBJ1-1; clone size: .; V gene: TRBV5-6; CDR3 length: 14; D gene: .; CDR3 protein: CASSSQDENTEAFF; CDR3 DNA: TGTGCCAGCAGCAGCCAGGACGAGAACACTGAAGCTTTCTTT
J gene: TRBJ2-7; clone size: .; V gene: TRBV9; CDR3 length: 13; D gene: .; CDR3 protein: CASSPDMSYEQYF; CDR3 DNA: TGTGCCAGCAGCCCGGACATGTCCTACGAGCAGTACTTC
J gene: TRBJ2-1; clone size: .; V gene: TRBV27; CDR3 length: 16; D gene: .; CDR3 protein: CASSLSTISLFHEQFF; CDR3 DNA: TGTGCCAGCAGTCTTTCTACAATCTCTCTCTTCCATGAGCAGTTCTTC
J gene: TRBJ2-7; clone size: .; V gene: TRBV11-2; CDR3 length: 16; D gene: .; CDR3 protein: CASSLGGRGLPYEQYF; CDR3 DNA: TGTGCCAGCAGCTTAGGGGGGAGGGGGCTACCCTACGAGCAGTACTTC
J gene: TRBJ2-7; clone size: .; V gene: TRBV7-9; CDR3 length: 14; D gene: TRBD2; CDR3 protein: CASSSASGGPEQYF; CDR3 DNA: TGTGCCAGCAGCTCGGCTAGCGGGGGACCTGAGCAGTACTTC
J gene: TRBJ2-3; clone size: .; V gene: TRBV10-3; CDR3 length: 18; D gene: .; CDR3 protein: CAISETRFARITENTQYF; CDR3 DNA: TGTGCCATCAGTGAAACCCGGTTCGCCAGAATTACTGAGAATACGCAGTATTTT
J gene: TRBJ1-1; clone size: .; V gene: TRBV28; CDR3 length: 15; D gene: .; CDR3 protein: CASSSFRHQNTEAFF; CDR3 DNA: TGTGCCAGCAGTTCTTTCAGACACCAGAACACTGAAGCTTTCTTT
J gene: TRBJ1-2; clone size: .; V gene: TRBV7-9; CDR3 length: 17; D gene: TRBD1; CDR3 protein: CASSLLARDRVRYGYTF; CDR3 DNA: TGTGCCAGCAGCTTGCTCGCCCGGGACAGGGTACGCTATGGCTACACCTTC
J gene: TRBJ2-7; clone size: .; V gene: TRBV5-8; CDR3 length: 15; D gene: .; CDR3 protein: CASSLEQTPTGEQYF; CDR3 DNA: TGTGCCAGCAGCTTGGAGCAGACTCCTACGGGGGAGCAGTACTTC
J gene: TRBJ2-7; clone size: .; V gene: TRBV19; CDR3 length: 14; D gene: .; CDR3 protein: CASSITQTTYEQYF; CDR3 DNA: TGTGCCAGTAGTATAACCCAGACCACCTACGAGCAGTACTTC
J gene: TRBJ1-2; clone size: .; V gene: TRBV29-1; CDR3 length: 17; D gene: .; CDR3 protein: CSVELQPDRGIGYGYTF; CDR3 DNA: TGCAGCGTTGAACTCCAACCCGATCGGGGTATAGGCTATGGCTACACCTTC
J gene: TRBJ2-7; clone size: .; V gene: TRBV6-1; CDR3 length: 12; D gene: .; CDR3 protein: CASSYSLGEQYF; CDR3 DNA: TGTGCCAGCAGTTATTCGCTGGGCGAGCAGTACTTC
J gene: TRBJ2-1; clone size: .; V gene: TRBV7-9; CDR3 length: 14; D gene: .; CDR3 protein: CASSPPSSLYEQFF; CDR3 DNA: TGTGCCAGCAGCCCCCCCTCGTCCCTCTATGAGCAGTTCTTC
J gene: TRBJ1-1; clone size: .; V gene: TRBV4-2; CDR3 length: 15; D gene: .; CDR3 protein: CASSQDPGHYTEVFF; CDR3 DNA: TGTGCCAGCAGCCAAGATCCCGGACACTACACTGAAGTTTTCTTT
J gene: TRBJ2-2; clone size: .; V gene: TRBV7-6; CDR3 length: 14; D gene: TRBD2; CDR3 protein: CASSLQTSSGELFF; CDR3 DNA: TGTGCCAGCAGCCTGCAGACTAGCTCCGGGGAGCTGTTTTTT
J gene: TRBJ2-7; clone size: .; V gene: TRBV15; CDR3 length: 15; D gene: TRBD1; CDR3 protein: CATSRVPGTGAEQYF; CDR3 DNA: TGTGCCACCAGCAGAGTCCCCGGGACAGGGGCCGAGCAGTACTTC
J gene: TRBJ2-7; clone size: .; V gene: TRBV7-8; CDR3 length: 12; D gene: .; CDR3 protein: CASEDDSYEQYF; CDR3 DNA: TGTGCCAGCGAGGACGATTCCTACGAGCAGTACTTC
J gene: TRBJ2-5; clone size: .; V gene: TRBV4-3; CDR3 length: 17; D gene: TRBD2; CDR3 protein: CASSQDRLALKGETQYF; CDR3 DNA: TGCGCCAGCAGCCAAGACAGACTAGCCCTAAAAGGGGAGACCCAGTACTTC
J gene: TRBJ2-7; clone size: .; V gene: TRBV5-5; CDR3 length: 13; D gene: .; CDR3 protein: CASSRGTSYEQYF; CDR3 DNA: TGTGCCAGCAGCAGGGGAACCTCCTACGAGCAGTACTTC
J gene: TRBJ2-7; clone size: .; V gene: TRBV5-1; CDR3 length: 15; D gene: TRBD1; CDR3 protein: CASSLDRGPLYEQYF; CDR3 DNA: TGCGCCAGCAGCTTGGACAGGGGACCTCTCTACGAGCAGTACTTC
J gene: TRBJ2-3; clone size: .; V gene: TRBV7-7; CDR3 length: 14; D gene: TRBD2; CDR3 protein: CASSRAGETDTQYF; CDR3 DNA: TGTGCTAGCAGCCGAGCGGGGGAGACAGATACGCAGTATTTT
J gene: TRBJ2-1; clone size: .; V gene: TRBV5-8; CDR3 length: 15; D gene: TRBD2; CDR3 protein: CASSLRTSGFNEQFF; CDR3 DNA: TGTGCCAGCAGCTTGCGGACTAGCGGGTTTAATGAGCAGTTCTTC
J gene: TRBJ2-2; clone size: few; V gene: TRBV19; CDR3 length: 16; D gene: .; CDR3 protein: CASSVAKVGPLTTRFF; CDR3 DNA: TGTGCCAGTAGTGTAGCCAAGGTCGGGCCACTCACGACCCGGTTTTTT
J gene: TRBJ1-3; clone size: .; V gene: TRBV9; CDR3 length: 13; D gene: .; CDR3 protein: CASSVGEPNTIYF; CDR3 DNA: TGTGCCAGCAGCGTAGGCGAGCCGAACACCATATATTTT
J gene: TRBJ2-5; clone size: .; V gene: TRBV5-1; CDR3 length: 16; D gene: TRBD2; CDR3 protein: CASSAIAGMSQETQYF; CDR3 DNA: TGCGCCAGCAGCGCTATAGCGGGGATGAGCCAAGAGACCCAGTACTTC